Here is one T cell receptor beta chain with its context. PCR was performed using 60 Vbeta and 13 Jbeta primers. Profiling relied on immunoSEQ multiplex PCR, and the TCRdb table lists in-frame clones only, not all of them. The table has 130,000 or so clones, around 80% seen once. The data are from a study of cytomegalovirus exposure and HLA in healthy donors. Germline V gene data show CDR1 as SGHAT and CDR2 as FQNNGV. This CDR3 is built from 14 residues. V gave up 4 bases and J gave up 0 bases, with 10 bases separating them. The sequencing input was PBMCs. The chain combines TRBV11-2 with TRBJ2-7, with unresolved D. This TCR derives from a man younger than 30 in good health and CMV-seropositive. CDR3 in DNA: TGTGCCAGCAGCTCGAACAAACCCTCCTACGAGCAGTACTTC. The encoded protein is CASSSNKPSYEQYF.